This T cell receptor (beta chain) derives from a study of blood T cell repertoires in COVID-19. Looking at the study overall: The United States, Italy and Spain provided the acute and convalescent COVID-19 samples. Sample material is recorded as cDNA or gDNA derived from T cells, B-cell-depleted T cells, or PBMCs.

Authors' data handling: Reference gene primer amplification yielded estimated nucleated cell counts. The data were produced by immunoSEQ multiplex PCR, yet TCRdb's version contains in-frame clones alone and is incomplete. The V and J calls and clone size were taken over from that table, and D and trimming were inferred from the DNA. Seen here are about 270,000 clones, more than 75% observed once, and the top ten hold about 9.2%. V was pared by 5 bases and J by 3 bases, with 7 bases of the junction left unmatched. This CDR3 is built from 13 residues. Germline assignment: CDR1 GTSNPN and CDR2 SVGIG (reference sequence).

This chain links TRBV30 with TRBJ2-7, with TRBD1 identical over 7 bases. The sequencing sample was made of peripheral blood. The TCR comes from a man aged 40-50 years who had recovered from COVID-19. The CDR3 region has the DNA TGTGCCTGGGAGAGGGGACAGAACTACGAGCAGTACTTC. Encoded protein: CAWERGQNYEQYF.